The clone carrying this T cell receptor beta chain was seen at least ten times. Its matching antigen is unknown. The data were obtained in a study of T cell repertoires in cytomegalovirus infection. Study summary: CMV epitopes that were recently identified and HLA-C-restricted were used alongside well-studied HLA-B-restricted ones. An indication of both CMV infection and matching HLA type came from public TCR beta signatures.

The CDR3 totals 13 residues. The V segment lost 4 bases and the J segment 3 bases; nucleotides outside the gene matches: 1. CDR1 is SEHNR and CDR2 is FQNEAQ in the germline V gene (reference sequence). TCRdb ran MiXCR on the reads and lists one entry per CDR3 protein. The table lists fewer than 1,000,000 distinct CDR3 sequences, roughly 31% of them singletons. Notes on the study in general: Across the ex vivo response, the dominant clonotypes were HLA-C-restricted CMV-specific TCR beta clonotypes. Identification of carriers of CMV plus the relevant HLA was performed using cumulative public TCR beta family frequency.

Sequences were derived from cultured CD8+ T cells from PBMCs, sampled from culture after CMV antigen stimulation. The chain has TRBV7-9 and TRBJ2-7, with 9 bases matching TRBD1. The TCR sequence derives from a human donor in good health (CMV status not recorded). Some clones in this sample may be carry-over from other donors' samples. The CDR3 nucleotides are TGTGCCAGCAGCTCGGACAGGGGCTACGAGCAGTACTTC. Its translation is CASSSDRGYEQYF.